This T cell receptor beta chain is drawn from a study of cytomegalovirus exposure and HLA in healthy donors. Study results and caveats: A previous analysis found most TCR beta V segments productive roughly 87% or roughly 30% of the time. Researchers counted over 150 TCR beta chains as cytomegalovirus-associated. A later analysis found most CMV-associated TCR beta chains apparently HLA-restricted.

Vbeta (60) and Jbeta (13) primers were used in the PCR. Method: immunoSEQ multiplex PCR; TCRdb's copy keeps in-frame clones and lacks some. The profile covers under 200,000 clones, with roughly four fifths appearing a single time and over 1.2% taken by the ten largest. As to this clone: Its antigen is unidentified.

The J segment lost 4 bases and the V segment lost 5 bases, leaving 9 bases of the junction unmatched. The CDR3 runs to 15 residues. The V gene's germline CDR1 is MNHEY and CDR2 SMNVEV (reference sequence). Those who donated were healthy bone marrow donors. The source of this sequence is a young man in good health and CMV-seronegative. The gene calls are TRBV27 and TRBJ2-3; 7 bases align to TRBD2. The sample was PBMCs. This chain's CDR3 is CASSPWASGADTQYF. Written as DNA, the CDR3 is TGTGCCAGCAGTCCATGGGCTAGCGGCGCAGATACGCAGTATTTT.